This T cell receptor (beta chain) was sequenced in a study of shared clonotypes between healthy human individuals. About the study: The cohort had two women and a few men, ages 18 to 49.

Germline values: CDR1 MDHEN, CDR2 SYDVKM. V trimming: 6 bases; J trimming: 8 bases; junction bases outside the gene matches: 10. CDR3 length: 14 amino acids. Whole-study results and caveats: In having few donors, the study represented limited genetic and exposure-history diversity. Richness estimates generally favored naive over memory subsets. In contrast to clonotypes shared by all four donors, non-shared clonotypes had lower generation probabilities.

Only one count was recorded for this clone. The target antigen is unknown. The protocol was immunoSEQ multiplex PCR, while the TCRdb copy is restricted to in-frame clones and leaves out a portion. The sample holds approximately 1.4 million clones, 98% seen once. The chain is built from TRBV28 and TRBJ1-5, with TRBD1 matching over 7 bases. What was sequenced was naive CD4+ T cells sorted from blood. Subset: CD45RA+ positively selected. This receptor was taken from a man under 40 in good health. DNA of the CDR3: TGTGCCAGCAGCCAGACAGGGAACGCCGAGCCCCAGCATTTT. Translated: CASSQTGNAEPQHF.